The 26 T cell receptor beta chains presented below share a single source sample, sequenced in a study of graft-versus-host responses after intestinal transplantation. For these TCRs, the target antigens are not known. Some clones are missing from TCRdb's copy, which holds only in-frame ones; the method was immunoSEQ multiplex PCR. The profile shows fewer than 55,000 clones, approximately 96% of them singletons. The specimen was unstimulated CD8+ T cells sorted from spleen or lymph node cells, collected before transplant. Receptor source: a human donor who was the organ donor for an intestinal transplant.

This rearrangement joins TRBV5-6 to TRBJ2-1; 9 bases are shared with TRBD1. Trimming removed 3 bases from V and 2 bases from J; junction bases left unmatched: 3. The CDR3 spans 15 residues. Germline values: CDR1 SGHDT, CDR2 YYEEEE. Here the CDR3 reads CASSSGTGPYNEQFF. CDR3 nucleotides: TGTGCCAGCAGCTCCGGGACAGGGCCCTACAATGAGCAGTTCTTC.

For the CDR3, the DNA is TGTGCCAGCAGCTTGAGACAGGGAACCGACGGGGAGCTGTTTTTT. Protein sequence: CASSLRQGTDGELFF. The rearrangement uses TRBV7-9 and TRBJ2-2; TRBD1 agrees at 7 bases. The CDR3 has 15 residues. With 3 bases clipped from V and 7 bases from J, the junction kept 8 bases outside the gene matches. The germline CDR1 and CDR2 sequences are SEHNR and FQNEAQ (reference sequence). Variable domain in full (rest from reference TRBV7-9 and TRBJ2-2): DTGVSQNPRHKITKRGQNVTFRCDPISEHNRLYWYRQTLGQGPEFLTYFQNEAQLEKSRLLSDRFSAERPKGSFSTLEIQRTEQGDSAMYLCASSLRQGTDGELFFGEGSRLTVL.

The chain links TRBV7-2 to TRBJ2-7; D unclear. This CDR3 spans 13 amino acids. The germline V gene has CDR1 SGHTA and CDR2 FQGNSA. V was pared by 5 bases and J by 2 bases, with 10 bases between. CDR3 nucleotides: TGTGCCAGCAGCCTCGGGTCCACCTACGAGCAGTACTTC. It specifies CASSLGSTYEQYF.

V and J are TRBV9 and TRBJ1-2; D is uncertain. Trimming took off 3 bases at V and 0 bases at J, with 6 bases between the two ends. In germline, CDR1 is SGDLS, CDR2 YYNGEE. The CDR3 runs to 13 residues. The CDR3 here is CASSGRANYGYTF. DNA of the CDR3: TGTGCCAGCAGCGGCCGGGCTAACTATGGCTACACCTTC.

The chain uses TRBV4-1 and TRBJ1-1; D perhaps matches TRBD1 (5 bases). This CDR3 has 14 amino acids. The germline gives CDR1 MGHRA, CDR2 YSYEKL. Trimming stripped 5 bases from V and 1 base from J, with 11 bases between. CDR3 sequence: CASSARGQNTEAFF. CDR3 in DNA: TGCGCCAGCAGCGCAAGGGGCCAGAACACTGAAGCTTTCTTT.

This clone was detected once. This chain joins TRBV30 and TRBJ1-1, with D perhaps TRBD1 (5 bases). This CDR3 is built from 11 residues. Per germline, CDR1 GTSNPN and CDR2 SVGIG (reference sequence). V was pared by 8 bases and J by 5 bases, with 12 bases between. The CDR3 sequence is CAGQGSTEAFF. CDR3 DNA sequence: TGTGCCGGACAAGGGAGTACTGAAGCTTTCTTT.

The chain employs TRBV7-9 and TRBJ2-7; D possibly matches TRBD1 or TRBD2 (5 bases each). Trimming pared 3 bases from V and 7 bases from J, leaving 10 bases between. The CDR3 totals 12 residues. The V gene's germline CDR1 is SEHNR and CDR2 FQNEAQ (reference sequence). For the CDR3, the DNA is TGTGCCAGCAGCTTCGGGGACCTTGAGCAGTACTTC. This encodes CASSFGDLEQYF.

The chain is built from TRBV4-2 and TRBJ1-1; D ambiguous. The CDR3 is made up of 15 amino acids. Trimming removed 1 base at V and 0 bases at J, with 9 bases between. CDR1 and CDR2 from the germline V gene are LGHNA and YNFKEQ. In DNA, the CDR3 is TGTGCCAGCAGCCAAGGTGGAGACCTGAACACTGAAGCTTTCTTT. Protein product: CASSQGGDLNTEAFF.

J is TRBJ2-6 and V is TRBV4-3; no firm D call. The V gene's germline CDR1 is LGHNA and CDR2 YSLEER. This CDR3 has 15 residues. Trimming pared 0 bases from V and 4 bases from J, leaving 7 bases between. This CDR3 reads CASSQDPGGANVLTF. The CDR3 DNA follows: TGCGCCAGCAGCCAAGACCCCGGGGGGGCCAACGTCCTGACTTTC.

The CDR3 region has the DNA TGTGCCAGCAGCCAAGATAGGTCTACTCATACAGATACGCAGTATTTT. This encodes CASSQDRSTHTDTQYF. The chain couples TRBV4-2 to TRBJ2-3; no firm D call. Per the germline V gene, CDR1 is LGHNA and CDR2 is YNFKEQ. The V end lost 0 bases, the J end lost 3 bases, and 13 bases lay between the germline ends. This CDR3 has 16 amino acids.

V is TRBV5-4 and J is TRBJ1-2; D remains unclear. The CDR3 is 12 amino acids. Germline lookup yields CDR1 SGHNT and CDR2 YYREEE (reference sequence). The V and J ends lost 5 bases and 4 bases respectively, with 9 bases between them. CDR3 amino acids: CASRNAGYGYTF. CDR3 DNA: TGTGCCAGCAGAAACGCTGGCTATGGCTACACCTTC.

This chain links TRBV6-1 with TRBJ1-2, with D possibly TRBD1 on 6 matching bases. Trimming left V 1 base short and J 7 bases short, with 13 bases between. The CDR3 consists of 14 residues. The germline CDR1 and CDR2 sequences are MNHNS and SASEGT. The CDR3 loop reads CASSEGPQDSGYTF. Written as DNA, the CDR3 is TGTGCCAGCAGTGAAGGCCCACAGGACAGTGGCTACACCTTC.

The chain uses TRBV30 and TRBJ1-2; D unresolved. V shed 5 bases and J shed 3 bases, with 16 bases lying between them. This CDR3 comprises 14 residues. From germline, CDR1 is GTSNPN and CDR2 SVGIG (reference sequence). CDR3 residues: CAWYGDPFDYGYTF. The CDR3 DNA reads TGTGCCTGGTATGGGGATCCCTTTGACTATGGCTACACCTTC. Drawing the rest from reference TRBV30 and TRBJ1-2, the complete variable domain is SQTIHQWPATLVQPVGSPLSLECTVEGTSNPNLYWYRQAAGRGLQLLFYSVGIGQISSEVPQNLSASRPQDRQFILSSKKLLLSDSGFYLCAWYGDPFDYGYTFGSGTRLTVV.

The J gene is TRBJ2-2, the V gene TRBV10-1; D gene uncertain. Trimming stripped 4 bases from V and 4 bases from J, with 10 bases between. The germline V gene has CDR1 WNHNN and CDR2 SYGVQD (reference sequence). There are 14 residues in the CDR3. CDR3 residues: CASSGDSSTGELFF. CDR3 bases: TGCGCCAGCAGTGGCGATTCGAGCACCGGGGAGCTGTTTTTT.

V is TRBV7-9 and J is TRBJ2-3; D gene uncertain. Trimming cost V 5 bases and J 2 bases, with 20 bases left between them. Germline V CDR1 and CDR2: SEHNR, FQNEAQ (reference sequence). The CDR3 is 17 amino acids. CDR3 nucleotide sequence: TGTGCCAGCAGCCCGCTCCTCCAGGCGGAATACACAGATACGCAGTATTTT. Translating it yields CASSPLLQAEYTDTQYF.

This chain joins TRBV14 and TRBJ2-7, with D possibly matching TRBD1 (7 bases). CDR1 and CDR2 (germline): SGHDN, FVKESK. Trimming pared 0 bases from V and 0 bases from J, leaving 12 bases between. The CDR3 totals 16 residues. CDR3: CASSQDWGDSSYEQYF. In nucleotides, the CDR3 is TGTGCCAGCAGCCAAGATTGGGGGGACAGCTCCTACGAGCAGTACTTC.

The chain couples TRBV7-2 to TRBJ2-3, with 14 bases that match TRBD2. V lost 1 base and J lost 0; bases outside the gene matches: 3. The length of the CDR3 is 18 residues. Germline V gives CDR1 SGHTA, CDR2 FQGNSA. In DNA, the CDR3 is TGTGCCAGCAGCTTAGGACTAGCGGGGGGGCTAAGCACAGATACGCAGTATTTT. Its translation: CASSLGLAGGLSTDTQYF.

CDR3 bases: TGTGCCAGCAGTTTATCTCCTAGCGCAGATACGCAGTATTTT. Translated, it gives CASSLSPSADTQYF. The genes are TRBV27 and TRBJ2-3, with a weak D call TRBD2 (6 bases). The CDR3 runs to 14 residues. Trimming took 0 bases from V and 4 from J, leaving 8 bases between them. Germline V CDR1 and CDR2: MNHEY, SMNVEV (reference sequence).

The J gene is TRBJ2-2, the V gene TRBV7-8; possibly TRBD1 for D (5 bases). Deletions cut 2 bases from V and 1 base from J, with 5 bases between. The CDR3 is made up of 14 amino acids. Germline assignment: CDR1 SGHVS and CDR2 FQNEAQ. The CDR3 coding sequence is TGTGCCAGCAGCTTACAGGGGAACACCGGGGAGCTGTTTTTT. It translates to CASSLQGNTGELFF.

J is TRBJ1-2 and V is TRBV25-1; D uncertain. V was pared by 4 bases and J by 4 bases, with 10 bases between. CDR1 and CDR2 (germline): MGHDK, SYGVNS. CDR3 length equals 13 residues. This CDR3 is CASSASAAYGYTF. The CDR3 DNA reads TGTGCCAGCAGTGCGTCGGCTGCCTATGGCTACACCTTC.

DNA for the CDR3: TGTGCCAGCAGCTTGGGGCGACAGATCGGAGAGACCCAGTACTTC. The encoded protein is CASSLGRQIGETQYF. The rearrangement joins TRBV5-6 to TRBJ2-5, with D possibly being TRBD1 (5 bases). The ends were cut back, 0 bases at V and 4 bases at J, with 13 bases in the middle. The CDR3 extends over 15 amino acids. Germline V gene lookup returns CDR1 SGHDT and CDR2 YYEEEE.

The V gene is TRBV27, the J gene TRBJ1-4, with 11 bases fitting TRBD1. The trim removed 6 bases at V and 8 bases at J, leaving 5 bases unmatched. This CDR3 has 14 amino acids. Germline CDR1 MNHEY, CDR2 SMNVEV (reference sequence). The CDR3 protein is CASRGQGAWEKLFF. The CDR3 nucleotides are TGTGCCAGCAGAGGACAGGGGGCTTGGGAAAAACTGTTTTTT.

V and J are TRBV9 and TRBJ2-1, with 11 bases aligning to TRBD2. This CDR3 is built from 17 residues. J was trimmed by 4 bases and V by 1 base; bases with no gene match: 7. Germline V CDR1 and CDR2: SGDLS, YYNGEE. This CDR3 reads CASSVRLAGSSYNEQFF. As DNA, the CDR3 is TGTGCCAGCAGCGTAAGACTAGCGGGGTCTAGTTACAATGAGCAGTTCTTC.

This clone appeared once. V usage is TRBV2 and J usage is TRBJ1-4; no reliable D call. The CDR3 runs to 12 residues. V lost 11 bases, J lost 7 bases, and 14 bases lay in between. Germline loops: CDR1 SNHLY, CDR2 FYNNEI. The CDR3 is CACKGPAEKLFF. CDR3 DNA: TGTGCCTGCAAAGGGCCCGCTGAAAAACTGTTTTTT.

The V gene is TRBV9, the J gene TRBJ1-2, with D unclear. CDR1 is SGDLS, CDR2 YYNGEE, per germline. V lost 2 bases, J lost 0 bases, and 11 bases lay in between. This CDR3 is built from 15 residues. The CDR3 loop reads CASSVSWEANYGYTF. The DNA for the CDR3 is TGTGCCAGCAGCGTCTCGTGGGAGGCTAACTATGGCTACACCTTC. Full variable domain (rest looked up from reference TRBV9 and TRBJ1-2): DSGVTQTPKHLITATGQRVTLRCSPRSGDLSVYWYQQSLDQGLQFLIQYYNGEERAKGNILERFSAQQFPDLHSELNLSSLELGDSALYFCASSVSWEANYGYTFGSGTRLTVV.

The rearrangement uses TRBV5-8 and TRBJ2-5; 7 nucleotides line up with TRBD2. The CDR3 is 14 amino acids. Trimming took 7 bases from V and 1 from J; bases not matched to a gene: 7. Germline values: CDR1 SGHTS, CDR2 YDEGEE. In DNA form, the CDR3 reads TGTGCCAGCCGCGGGCGGGAGTTCCAAGAGACCCAGTACTTC. Translating gives CASRGREFQETQYF. Based on the CDR3 plus reference TRBV5-8 and TRBJ2-5, the full variable domain is EAGVTQSPTHLIKTRGQQATLRCSPISGHTSVYWYQQALGLGLQFLLWYDEGEERNRGNFPPRFSGRQFPNYSSELNVNALELEDSALYLCASRGREFQETQYFGPGTRLLVL.